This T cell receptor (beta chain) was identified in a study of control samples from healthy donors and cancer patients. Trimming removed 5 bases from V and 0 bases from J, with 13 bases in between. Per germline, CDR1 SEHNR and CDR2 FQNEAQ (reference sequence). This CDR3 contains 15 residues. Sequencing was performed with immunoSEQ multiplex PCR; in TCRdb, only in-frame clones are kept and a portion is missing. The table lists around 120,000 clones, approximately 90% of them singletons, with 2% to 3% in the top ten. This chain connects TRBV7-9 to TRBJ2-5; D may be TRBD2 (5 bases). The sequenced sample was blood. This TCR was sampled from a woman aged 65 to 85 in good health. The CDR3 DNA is TGTGCCAGCAGCCCGGTGCTGGACTACCAAGAGACCCAGTACTTC. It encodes CASSPVLDYQETQYF. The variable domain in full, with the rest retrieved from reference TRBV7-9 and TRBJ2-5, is DTGVSQNPRHKITKRGQNVTFRCDPISEHNRLYWYRQTLGQGPEFLTYFQNEAQLEKSRLLSDRFSAERPKGSFSTLEIQRTEQGDSAMYLCASSPVLDYQETQYFGPGTRLLVL.